The rows below give T cell receptor beta chains drawn from one sample of a study of blood T cells in healthy people across ages. MiXCR, run by TCRdb on the 5' RACE reads, gives a single entry per CDR3 protein. The repertoire holds 1.4 million to 1.5 million distinct CDR3 sequences, with roughly 45% as singletons. The sample was blood. Receptor source: a woman younger than 35 in good health. Both conserved end residues are part of each CDR3. Each record gives: clone size, D gene, J gene, V gene, CDR3 protein, CDR3 DNA. D genes are given only for firm matches. Some rows have no size entry. The others give once, few or many, or a class for an expanded clone.

size: .; D: TRBD2; J: TRBJ2-1; V: TRBV20-1; CDR3: CSADTASGHYNEQFF; DNA: TGCAGTGCAGACACAGCTAGCGGCCACTACAATGAGCAGTTCTTC
size: .; D: .; J: TRBJ2-2; V: TRBV6-5; CDR3: CASSYSTNTGELFF; DNA: TGTGCCAGCAGTTATTCCACGAACACCGGGGAGCTGTTTTTT
size: .; D: .; J: TRBJ1-5; V: TRBV12-3/TRBV12-4; CDR3: CVSSPQGGERKPQHF; DNA: TGTGTCAGCAGTCCACAGGGTGGGGAGCGGAAGCCCCAGCATTTT
size: .; D: TRBD2; J: TRBJ2-5; V: TRBV5-1; CDR3: CASTGVAGQPEGNEQYF; DNA: TGCGCCAGCACTGGGGTAGCGGGCCAACCTGAGGGGAATGAGCAGTACTTC
size: .; D: .; J: TRBJ1-2; V: TRBV6-1; CDR3: CATHPAGVANYGYTF; DNA: TGTGCCACCCATCCGGCGGGGGTAGCTAACTATGGCTACACCTTC
size: once; D: .; J: TRBJ2-5; V: TRBV6-6; CDR3: CANSPPRNEQYF; DNA: TGTGCCAACTCCCCTCCCCGGAATGAGCAGTACTTC
size: once; D: TRBD1; J: TRBJ2-2; V: TRBV28; CDR3: CASSLQGARTGELFF; DNA: TGTGCCAGCAGTTTACAGGGGGCGCGAACCGGGGAGCTGTTTTTT
size: few; D: .; J: TRBJ2-1; V: TRBV6-5; CDR3: CASSPGRATYNEQFF; DNA: TGTGCCAGCAGCCCAGGGAGAGCAACCTACAATGAGCAGTTCTTC
size: .; D: .; J: TRBJ1-6; V: TRBV7-3; CDR3: CASSPSFGSPLHF; DNA: TGTGCCAGCAGCCCCAGTTTTGGTTCACCCCTCCACTTT
size: .; D: TRBD2; J: TRBJ2-3; V: TRBV27; CDR3: CASSPRPLLAVTDTQYF; DNA: TGTGCCAGCAGTCCCCGCCCCCTACTAGCGGTCACAGATACGCAGTATTTT
size: few; D: TRBD1; J: TRBJ1-6; V: TRBV2; CDR3: CASRSGTGSLYSSPLHF; DNA: TGTGCCAGCAGAAGCGGGACAGGGTCGTTATATAGTTCACCCCTCCACTTT
size: .; D: .; J: TRBJ2-3; V: TRBV6-5; CDR3: CASTRAGVKTDTQYF; DNA: TGTGCCAGCACTCGGGCCGGCGTCAAGACAGATACGCAGTATTTT
size: few; D: TRBD2; J: TRBJ2-5; V: TRBV20-1; CDR3: CSAIVAGGIQETQYF; DNA: TGCAGTGCTATCGTAGCGGGAGGGATTCAAGAGACCCAGTACTTC
size: .; D: TRBD1; J: TRBJ1-1; V: TRBV2; CDR3: CASKTGGLNTEAFF; DNA: TGTGCCAGCAAGACAGGGGGATTGAACACTGAAGCTTTCTTT
size: .; D: .; J: TRBJ2-5; V: TRBV18; CDR3: CASSSTGGLPQETQYF; DNA: TGTGCCAGCTCATCCACGGGGGGCTTGCCCCAAGAGACCCAGTACTTC
size: .; D: .; J: TRBJ2-7; V: TRBV5-1; CDR3: CASSSDTVVVNEQYF; DNA: TGCGCCAGCAGCTCGGATACCGTAGTGGTCAATGAGCAGTACTTC
size: .; D: TRBD2; J: TRBJ2-3; V: TRBV4-1; CDR3: CASSRGGLAEREQYF; DNA: TGCGCCAGCAGCCGAGGGGGACTAGCGGAGAGGGAGCAGTATTTT
size: few; D: .; J: TRBJ2-1; V: TRBV6-2/TRBV6-3; CDR3: CAITTGGSYNEQFF; DNA: TGTGCCATCACTACCGGGGGCAGCTACAATGAGCAGTTCTTC
size: few; D: .; J: TRBJ2-7; V: TRBV5-1; CDR3: CASSLSPTGLYEQYF; DNA: TGCGCCAGCAGCTTGTCCCCGACAGGACTCTACGAGCAGTACTTC
size: few; D: TRBD1; J: TRBJ2-2; V: TRBV12-3/TRBV12-4; CDR3: CASSHRRTGVGTGELFF; DNA: TGTGCCAGCAGCCACCGGAGGACAGGGGTGGGCACCGGGGAGCTGTTTTTT
size: few; D: TRBD1; J: TRBJ2-3; V: TRBV7-3; CDR3: CASSSGQGTTQYF; DNA: TGTGCCAGCAGCTCTGGACAGGGGACCACGCAGTATTTT
size: .; D: TRBD1; J: TRBJ2-3; V: TRBV20-1; CDR3: CSARSGTGYTDTQYF; DNA: TGCAGTGCTAGATCCGGGACAGGGTACACAGATACGCAGTATTTT
size: .; D: .; J: TRBJ2-7; V: TRBV2; CDR3: CAGSELAGSSYEQYF; DNA: TGTGCCGGCAGTGAGCTAGCCGGATCAAGCTACGAGCAGTACTTC
size: once; D: .; J: TRBJ1-1; V: TRBV20-1; CDR3: CSASHTMNTEAFF; DNA: TGCAGTGCTAGTCATACAATGAACACTGAAGCTTTCTTT
size: .; D: .; J: TRBJ1-2; V: TRBV14; CDR3: CASWDYGYGYTF; DNA: TGTGCCTCGTGGGATTACGGCTATGGCTACACCTTC
size: many; D: TRBD1; J: TRBJ1-2; V: TRBV20-1; CDR3: CSASPGQVNYGYTF; DNA: TGCAGTGCATCCCCGGGACAGGTGAACTATGGCTACACCTTC